These T cell receptor beta chains were read from a single sample in a study of a mutant IDH1 vaccine in newly diagnosed glioma. No cognate antigen is known for these TCRs. Sequenced by immunoSEQ multiplex PCR; TCRdb stores in-frame clones only, minus some. The table lists tens of thousands of clones, 83% of them singletons, with approximately 3.4% in the top ten. This material consisted of PBMCs, taken from a glioma patient whose treatment included an IDH1 peptide vaccine. Receptors originate from a woman aged 50 to 60 with glioma. The CDR3 runs from the conserved cysteine through the conserved F or W. The order of the fields is V gene, clone size, J gene, D gene, CDR3 DNA, CDR3 protein. The D gene is left open where the match is weak. Size values are once, few and many counts, or a class for expanded clones, and some rows have none.

TRBV12-5,-,TRBJ2-5,-,TGTGCTAGTGGTTTACCTACAGGAGGGACCCAGTACTTC,CASGLPTGGTQYF
TRBV10-3,-,TRBJ2-3,-,TGTGCCATCACTGACTACGGCGGGGACACAGATACGCAGTATTTT,CAITDYGGDTDTQYF
TRBV25-1,-,TRBJ1-6,-,TGTGCCAGCAGTGATATATCCCGGGGCTCAACTTCACCCCTCCACTTT,CASSDISRGSTSPLHF
TRBV4-1,-,TRBJ2-5,TRBD1,TGCGCCAGCAGCCCTGCTGGGACAGGGAGAAGGCAAGAGACCCAGTACTTC,CASSPAGTGRRQETQYF
TRBV7-2,-,TRBJ2-7,TRBD1,TGTGCCAGCAGCGAGGGACAGGGCCCCCACGAGCAGTACTTC,CASSEGQGPHEQYF
TRBV30,once,TRBJ1-2,TRBD1,TGTGCCTGGAGGGGGTCCAGGGGGGGTGGCTACACCTTC,CAWRGSRGGGYTF
TRBV7-8,-,TRBJ2-7,-,TGTGCCAGCAGCTTAGAACTGGGACCCAACTACGAGCAGTACTTC,CASSLELGPNYEQYF
TRBV4-2,-,TRBJ1-1,-,TGTGCCAGCAGCCAAGATCCGATGAACACTGAAGCTTTCTTT,CASSQDPMNTEAFF
TRBV2,-,TRBJ1-1,-,TGTGCCAGCAGTAACGGGGGCCCGGGGCAGGAAGCTTTCTTT,CASSNGGPGQEAFF
TRBV7-2,-,TRBJ1-2,-,TGTGCCAGCAGCTCGTCGGCGGGGAAATTCTATGGCTACACCTTC,CASSSSAGKFYGYTF
TRBV2,-,TRBJ1-1,-,TGTGCCAGCAGGTACAGGACAGCAGCCTGGGACACTGAAGCTTTCTTT,CASRYRTAAWDTEAFF
TRBV30,-,TRBJ2-3,TRBD1,TGTGCCTTTGACAGGGGACCCACAGATACGCAGTATTTT,CAFDRGPTDTQYF
TRBV7-3,few,TRBJ1-6,TRBD1,TGTGCCAGCTCATCCGGGACAGGGGGTTCACCCCTCCACTTT,CASSSGTGGSPLHF
TRBV4-1,-,TRBJ2-7,TRBD1,TGCGCCAGCAGCTCCCAGGACAGGGAATTCTACGAGCAGTACTTC,CASSSQDREFYEQYF
TRBV4-2,-,TRBJ1-5,-,TGTGCCAGCAGCCAAGTTAGAGGTAGCAATCAGCCCCAGCATTTT,CASSQVRGSNQPQHF
TRBV6-1,-,TRBJ1-2,-,TGTGCCAGCAGTGAAGCAGGGGAGGGCTACACCTTC,CASSEAGEGYTF
TRBV19,-,TRBJ1-3,-,TGTGCCAGTAGTGTCGGGGGCGACTCTGGAAACACCATATATTTT,CASSVGGDSGNTIYF
TRBV18,-,TRBJ2-1,-,TGTGCCAGCTCACCCACGAGCTCCTACAATGAGCAGTTCTTC,CASSPTSSYNEQFF
TRBV5-1,once,TRBJ2-7,-,TGCGCCAGCAGCTTGACCTCCTACGAGCAGTACTTC,CASSLTSYEQYF
TRBV27,-,TRBJ1-4,-,TGTGCCAGCAGTTTATGGGGAGGGGACACCGAAAAACTGTTTTTT,CASSLWGGDTEKLFF
TRBV10-3,-,TRBJ1-5,-,TGTGCCATCAGTGAGGGGTCGGGAAGCAATCAGCCCCAGCATTTT,CAISEGSGSNQPQHF
TRBV13,-,TRBJ2-1,TRBD2,TGTGCCAGCAGCTTCACTAGCGGGGAGTACAATGAGCAGTTCTTC,CASSFTSGEYNEQFF
TRBV25-1,-,TRBJ1-1,-,TGTGCCAGCAGTGGGGTGAACAGGATTACTGAAGCTTTCTTT,CASSGVNRITEAFF
TRBV9,-,TRBJ2-5,-,TGTGCCAGCAGCGTAAGTGGACGGCCTCAAGAGACCCAGTACTTC,CASSVSGRPQETQYF
TRBV11-2,-,TRBJ1-1,-,TGTGCCAGCAGCTTATACCTGTCAGGGCAAGCTTTCTTT,CASSLYLSGQAFF
TRBV30,-,TRBJ2-5,TRBD1,TGTGCCTGGAGTAGGGACAGTCAAGAGACCCAGTACTTC,CAWSRDSQETQYF
TRBV21-1,-,TRBJ2-5,-,TGTGCCAGCAGCCAACAGGGTCAAGAGACCCAGTACTTC,CASSQQGQETQYF
TRBV10-2,few,TRBJ1-2,-,TGCGCCGCGTATCCATGGGGCGGAAACTATGGCTACACCTTC,CAAYPWGGNYGYTF
TRBV6-1,-,TRBJ2-7,-,TGTGCCAGCAGTGAAGCACCGGGATTCTCCTACGAGCAGTACTTC,CASSEAPGFSYEQYF
TRBV2,-,TRBJ1-1,-,TGTGCCAGCAGTTCATGGGAGGGAGCTTTCTTT,CASSSWEGAFF
TRBV27,few,TRBJ1-2,TRBD1,TGTGCCAGCAGTTTGGGAGGACAGGGGCTCAGGATTTCTGGCTACACCTTC,CASSLGGQGLRISGYTF
TRBV21-1,-,TRBJ2-4,-,TGTGCCAGCAGTCTTCGGGGGCCGCGGGAAAACATTCAGTACTTC,CASSLRGPRENIQYF
TRBV6-4,medium-sized,TRBJ2-6,-,TGTGCCAGCAGTGACTCGACTAGCTCTGGGGCCAACGTCCTGACTTTC,CASSDSTSSGANVLTF
TRBV6-1,-,TRBJ1-2,-,TGTGCCAGCAGTGAAGGCGGAGGGACACCTTATGGCTACACCTTC,CASSEGGGTPYGYTF
TRBV4-1,few,TRBJ2-7,TRBD1,TGCGCCAGCAGCAAGGACAGGGGTTACGAGCAGTACTTC,CASSKDRGYEQYF
TRBV18,-,TRBJ1-1,-,TGTGCCAGCTCACCCCAGAGAGACACTGAAGCTTTCTTT,CASSPQRDTEAFF
TRBV30,-,TRBJ2-5,TRBD2,TGTGCCTGGAGTGATAGCGGGGGGGCGGGGGCCCAGTACTTC,CAWSDSGGAGAQYF
TRBV15,-,TRBJ1-1,-,TGTGCCACGAGGAGGAGGACTGAAGCTTTCTTT,CATRRRTEAFF
TRBV6-1,-,TRBJ1-2,-,TGTGCCAGCATCCTAGGGGGGGCGCGAGGTGGCTACACCTTC,CASILGGARGGYTF
TRBV7-9,-,TRBJ2-3,-,TGTGCTTCCCAGTTAAACACAGATACGCAGTATTTT,CASQLNTDTQYF
TRBV6-1,-,TRBJ1-1,-,TGTGCCAGCAGTGACAGAGTTATGAACACTGAAGCTTTCTTT,CASSDRVMNTEAFF
TRBV9,-,TRBJ2-3,TRBD2,TGTGCCAGCAGCGTAGAGGGGAATAGCGGGGGCCGCACAGATACGCAGTATTTT,CASSVEGNSGGRTDTQYF
TRBV4-1,-,TRBJ2-7,TRBD1,TGCGCCAGCAGCCTTACCGGGACAGGAAGATACGAGCAGTACTTC,CASSLTGTGRYEQYF
TRBV27,-,TRBJ2-2,-,TGTGCCAGCAGTTTCGGGTCGGCCGGGGAGCTGTTTTTT,CASSFGSAGELFF
TRBV4-1,-,TRBJ1-5,-,TGCGCCAGCAGCCAAGCCTTGGGGGCCGGGCGGCCCCAGCATTTT,CASSQALGAGRPQHF
TRBV7-2,-,TRBJ1-5,TRBD1,TGTGCCAGCAGCTTAAACCCATCCAGGGGGAATCAGCCCCAGCATTTT,CASSLNPSRGNQPQHF
TRBV6-5,-,TRBJ1-1,-,TGTGCCAGCAGCACAGACTCCCTGGGGACTGAAGCTTTCTTT,CASSTDSLGTEAFF
TRBV5-1,-,TRBJ2-2,TRBD1,TGCGCCAGCAGCTTGGCCTCGGACAGGGGGTCCGGGGAGCTGTTTTTT,CASSLASDRGSGELFF
TRBV6-5,-,TRBJ2-7,TRBD1,TGTGCCAGCAGTTACGGGACAGGGTACGAGCAGTACTTC,CASSYGTGYEQYF
TRBV27,once,TRBJ2-1,TRBD2,TGTGCCAGCAGTCCGTACGCGGGGACTATCTACAATGAGCAGTTCTTC,CASSPYAGTIYNEQFF
TRBV7-3,few,TRBJ2-5,-,TGTGCCAGCAGCCTCCTAGGGGGGAAGGAGACCCAGTACTTC,CASSLLGGKETQYF
TRBV5-8,-,TRBJ1-2,-,TGTGCCAGCAGCAAATCGACAAGCCTCACTACATATGGCTACACCTTC,CASSKSTSLTTYGYTF
TRBV6-4,-,TRBJ2-2,-,TGTGCCAGCAGTAGGGACCAAAACACCGGGGAGCTGTTTTTT,CASSRDQNTGELFF
TRBV5-1,-,TRBJ2-6,-,TGCGCCAGCAGCTCCGGGGGGGGACAGATCAGCTCTGGGGCCAACGTCCTGACTTTC,CASSSGGGQISSGANVLTF